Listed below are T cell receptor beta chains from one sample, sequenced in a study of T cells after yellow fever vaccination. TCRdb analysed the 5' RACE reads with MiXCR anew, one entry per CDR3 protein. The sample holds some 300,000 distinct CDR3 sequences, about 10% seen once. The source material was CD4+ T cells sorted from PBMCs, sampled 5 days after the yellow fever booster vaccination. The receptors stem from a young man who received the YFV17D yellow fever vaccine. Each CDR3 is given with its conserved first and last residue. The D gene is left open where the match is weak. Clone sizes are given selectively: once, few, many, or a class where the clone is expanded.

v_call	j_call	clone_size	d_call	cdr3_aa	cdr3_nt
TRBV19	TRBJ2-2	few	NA	CASSINRPTGELFF	TGTGCCAGTAGTATAAACAGGCCGACCGGGGAGCTGTTTTTT
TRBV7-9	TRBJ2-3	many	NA	CASSLNRQTDTQYF	TGTGCCAGCAGCTTGAATAGGCAGACAGATACGCAGTATTTT
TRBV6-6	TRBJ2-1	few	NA	CASRAAGGGRKNEQFF	TGTGCCAGCAGGGCCGCGGGTGGGGGGCGAAAGAATGAGCAGTTCTTC
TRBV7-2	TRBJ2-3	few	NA	CASSTQFGSAQYF	TGTGCCAGCAGCACCCAGTTTGGAAGTGCGCAGTATTTT
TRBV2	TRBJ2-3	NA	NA	CASLGRDAQLDTQYF	TGTGCCAGTCTGGGCAGGGACGCTCAACTAGATACGCAGTATTTT
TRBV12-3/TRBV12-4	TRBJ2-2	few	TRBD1	CASRPNRQGQTGELFF	TGTGCCAGCAGACCAAATAGACAGGGACAGACCGGGGAGCTGTTTTTT
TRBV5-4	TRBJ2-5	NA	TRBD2	CASSRRLAGVQETQYF	TGTGCCAGCAGCAGGCGACTAGCGGGGGTACAAGAGACCCAGTACTTC
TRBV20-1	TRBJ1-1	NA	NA	CSAMRSGLANTEAFF	TGCAGTGCAATGAGATCGGGACTAGCCAACACTGAAGCTTTCTTT
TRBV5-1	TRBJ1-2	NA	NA	CASSLAYGGIYGYTF	TGCGCCAGCAGCTTGGCGTATGGGGGGATCTATGGCTACACCTTC
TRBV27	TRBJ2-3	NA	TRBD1	CASRTQGPDTQYF	TGTGCCAGCAGAACACAGGGGCCAGATACGCAGTATTTT
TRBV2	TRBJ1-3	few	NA	CASIAVDVRANTIYF	TGTGCCTCCATCGCAGTGGACGTCAGGGCAAACACCATATATTTT
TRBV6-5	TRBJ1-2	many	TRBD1	CASSRTGNYGYTF	TGTGCCAGCAGCCGGACAGGGAACTATGGCTACACCTTC
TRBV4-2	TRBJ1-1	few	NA	CASSQDIGEGTEAFF	TGTGCCAGCAGCCAAGATATCGGGGAGGGGACTGAAGCTTTCTTT